The 26 T cell receptor beta chains below come from one sample, sequenced in a study of cytomegalovirus exposure and HLA in healthy donors. Primers: 60 Vbeta forward and 13 Jbeta reverse. Method: immunoSEQ multiplex PCR; TCRdb's copy keeps in-frame clones and lacks some. The sample contains roughly 170,000 clones, roughly 80% of which appear only once. The sample was PBMCs. These receptors all stem from a woman aged 18-35 years in good health and CMV-seronegative.

V and J are TRBV27 and TRBJ2-1; weak D call: TRBD2 (5 bases). Trimming stripped 0 bases from V and 6 bases from J, with 12 bases between. Germline values: CDR1 MNHEY, CDR2 SMNVEV (reference sequence). The CDR3 extends over 15 amino acids. CDR3 bases: TGTGCCAGCAGTTTATCGATCTTGCGGGCCAATGAGCAGTTCTTC. As protein: CASSLSILRANEQFF.

The rearrangement joins TRBV11-3 to TRBJ2-1; the D gene is possibly TRBD2 (5 bases). CDR3 length: 15 amino acids. V was cut by 5 bases and J by 5 bases, with 16 bases left in between. Germline CDR1 reads SGHNT; CDR2 reads YENEEA. The CDR3 here is CASSPREREHNEQFF. The CDR3 DNA sequence: TGTGCCAGCAGCCCGAGGGAGAGAGAGCACAATGAGCAGTTCTTC.

The gene calls are TRBV7-2 and TRBJ1-1; D is perhaps TRBD1 (5 bases). The germline V and J ends were trimmed by 3 bases and 11 bases, with 16 bases remaining between them. CDR1 and CDR2 from the germline V gene are SGHTA and FQGNSA. The CDR3 spans 13 residues. The CDR3 reads CASSFYPWRDAFF. The CDR3 region has the DNA TGTGCCAGCAGCTTCTACCCCTGGAGGGACGCTTTCTTT.

This clone was found a few times. V usage is TRBV5-1 and J usage is TRBJ1-1; unclear D gene. CDR3 length: 15 amino acids. The germline V gene encodes CDR1 SGHRS and CDR2 YFSETQ. Trimming stripped 4 bases from V and 3 bases from J, with 16 bases between. The CDR3 loop reads CASSSQTTIHTEAFF. CDR3 DNA: TGCGCCAGCAGCAGTCAAACTACGATCCACACTGAAGCTTTCTTT. The whole variable domain, remainder taken from reference TRBV5-1 and TRBJ1-1, is KAGVTQTPRYLIKTRGQQVTLSCSPISGHRSVSWYQQTPGQGLQFLFEYFSETQRNKGNFPGRFSGRQFSNSRSEMNVSTLELGDSALYLCASSSQTTIHTEAFFGQGTRLTVV.

The chain recombines TRBV15 with TRBJ1-1; possible D gene TRBD1, 6 bases. The CDR3 covers 18 residues. Trimming shortened V by 5 bases and J by 4 bases, and 26 bases separated the two germline ends. CDR1 and CDR2 (germline): LNHNV, YYDKDF (reference sequence). For the CDR3, the DNA is TGTGCCACCAGCGCACAGGGTGACCGGCTACGAATTTTCACTGAAGCTTTCTTT. Translation: CATSAQGDRLRIFTEAFF.

This chain uses TRBV18 with TRBJ1-1; tentatively, D is TRBD1 (6 bases). V lost 2 bases, J lost 5 bases, and 15 bases lay in between. CDR1 and CDR2 (germline): KGHSH, LQKENI. This CDR3 is built from 15 residues. CDR3 sequence reads: CASSPRWGQETEAFF. The CDR3 DNA reads as TGTGCCAGCTCACCAAGATGGGGGCAGGAAACTGAAGCTTTCTTT.

This clone appeared a few times. The rearrangement links TRBV18 to TRBJ1-2; TRBD1 matches at 8 bases. The CDR3 sequence is 16 residues long. CDR1 and CDR2 (germline): KGHSH, LQKENI. With V trimmed by 4 bases and J by 4 bases, 11 bases remained unmatched. CDR3 sequence: CASSLRQGSDGYGYTF. In DNA, the CDR3 is TGTGCCAGCTCACTGCGACAGGGGTCCGACGGCTATGGCTACACCTTC. The complete variable domain, with remaining parts taken from reference TRBV18 and TRBJ1-2, reads NAGVMQNPRHLVRRRGQEARLRCSPMKGHSHVYWYRQLPEEGLKFMVYLQKENIIDESGMPKERFSAEFPKEGPSILRIQQVVRGDSAAYFCASSLRQGSDGYGYTFGSGTRLTVV.

V usage is TRBV9 and J usage is TRBJ2-1; 14 bases map to TRBD2. V lost 0 bases, J lost 15 bases, and 8 bases stayed unmatched. CDR3 size: 15 residues. Germline V gene lookup returns CDR1 SGDLS and CDR2 YYNGEE. Here the CDR3 reads CASSVEGLAGDPTFF. The CDR3 coding sequence is TGTGCCAGCAGCGTAGAGGGACTAGCGGGAGACCCAACGTTCTTC.

The rearrangement links TRBV6-4 to TRBJ2-2, with 8 bases matching TRBD1. V lost 0 bases to trimming and J lost 7 bases; unmatched junction nucleotides: 10. Per germline, CDR1 MRHNA and CDR2 SNTAGT. The CDR3 loop spans 17 amino acids. The CDR3 DNA is TGTGCCAGCAGTGACTCCTATTCGGACAGGGCTGACGGGGAGCTGTTTTTT. It specifies CASSDSYSDRADGELFF.

A few counts support this clone. This chain links TRBV5-5 with TRBJ1-2, with 8 bases lining up with TRBD1. Trimming cost V 4 bases and J 2 bases; bases outside gene matches: 7. The CDR3 loop spans 15 amino acids. Germline CDR1 SGHKS, CDR2 YYEKEE (reference sequence). CDR3 in amino acids: CASSLPGGANYGYTF. The DNA for the CDR3 is TGTGCCAGCAGCCTTCCAGGGGGCGCCAACTATGGCTACACCTTC.

This clone came up a few times. The CDR3 DNA is TGTGCCAGCAGTGAAGCTCGTGATAGGCAGACAGTCTCTGGGGCCAACGTCCTGACTTTC. Translation gives CASSEARDRQTVSGANVLTF. This chain joins TRBV2 and TRBJ2-6, with D perhaps TRBD1 (5 bases). The CDR3 is 20 residues long. CDR1 SNHLY and CDR2 FYNNEI come from the germline V gene. V was pared by 0 bases and J by 0 bases, with 18 bases between.

This CDR3 reads CASIGGGQPGANVLTF. DNA for the CDR3: TGTGCCAGCATCGGAGGGGGACAGCCTGGGGCCAACGTCCTGACTTTC. The J gene is TRBJ2-6, the V gene TRBV28, with a weak D call TRBD1 (7 bases). This CDR3 has 16 amino acids. Deletions cut 7 bases from V and 2 bases from J, with 15 bases between. CDR1 MDHEN and CDR2 SYDVKM come from the germline V gene.

The rearrangement uses TRBV6-6 and TRBJ2-7; D may be TRBD2 (6 bases). The CDR3 covers 14 residues. The germline V gene has CDR1 MNHNY and CDR2 SVGAGI (reference sequence). Trimming shortened V by 4 bases and J by 3 bases, and 13 bases separated the two germline ends. The CDR3 is CASSSPSGSYEQYF. The DNA of the CDR3 is TGTGCCAGCAGTTCCCCTTCCGGGAGCTACGAGCAGTACTTC.

V is TRBV6-1 and J is TRBJ1-2; D is unresolved. Trimming left V 3 bases short and J 7 bases short, with 12 bases between. Germline CDR1 is MNHNS and CDR2 is SASEGT. The CDR3 runs 13 residues. The DNA of the CDR3 is TGTGCCAGCAGTGATCAAGGCAGGCTTGGCTACACCTTC. It encodes CASSDQGRLGYTF.

The J gene is TRBJ2-7, the V gene TRBV30, with a tentative D call TRBD2 (6 bases). V lost 1 base and J 2 bases, leaving 12 bases between the germline ends. The CDR3 is 14 residues long. Germline V gene sequence: CDR1 GTSNPN, CDR2 SVGIG (reference sequence). The CDR3 DNA is TGTGCCTGGAGTGGCGGGACGGGTCCCTACGAGCAGTACTTC. Its translation is CAWSGGTGPYEQYF.

The rearrangement uses TRBV21-1 and TRBJ2-3; no check of the table's D call, TRBD2, against the DNA was made. TRBV21-1 is assigned pseudogene status. The CDR3 consists of 17 residues. The CDR3 region has the DNA TGTGCCAGCAGCCAATTGAGGATGGGGAGTCAACCAGATACGCAGTATTTT. The encoded protein is CASSQLRMGSQPDTQYF.

The V and J genes are TRBV4-2 and TRBJ2-7, with D possibly matching TRBD2 (5 bases). From germline, CDR1 is LGHNA and CDR2 YNFKEQ. Between the trimmed V and J ends, which lost 4 bases and 6 bases, there was a span of 25 bases. This CDR3 has 17 amino acids. This CDR3 reads CASSLKRSTAGASEQYF. The CDR3 bases are TGTGCCAGCAGCCTCAAACGGTCTACGGCGGGCGCGTCCGAGCAGTACTTC.

This chain joins TRBV6-1 and TRBJ1-4; tentative D call: TRBD1 (6 bases). Trimming left V 1 base short and J 6 bases short, with 9 bases between. The germline gives CDR1 MNHNS, CDR2 SASEGT. The CDR3 consists of 14 residues. CDR3 amino acids: CASSEGGGDEKLFF. The CDR3 DNA reads as TGTGCCAGCAGTGAAGGAGGGGGAGATGAAAAACTGTTTTTT.

To note about this clone: An end of the junction does not agree with germline; a read error may underlie this. The genes are TRBV5-6 and TRBJ2-7; 11 bases fit TRBD1. Germline values: CDR1 SGHDT, CDR2 YYEEEE. The CDR3 loop spans 15 amino acids. In DNA form, the CDR3 reads TGTGCCAGCAGCTTGGCCGGGACAGGGGGACGGCCAGTGAACTTC. It is translated as CASSLAGTGGRPVNF.

In this sample, this clone turned up once. This chain connects TRBV6-5 to TRBJ2-7; no definite D call. V shed 6 bases and J shed 0 bases, with 15 bases lying between them. Germline lookup yields CDR1 MNHEY and CDR2 SVGAGI. This CDR3 is 15 amino acids long. The CDR3 spells CASRPLNGPSYEQYF. DNA for the CDR3: TGTGCCAGCAGGCCCCTAAACGGTCCCTCCTACGAGCAGTACTTC.

The V and J genes are TRBV27 and TRBJ1-2; D call uncertain. CDR3 size: 13 residues. V lost 6 bases, J lost 5 bases, and 13 bases lay in between. CDR1 MNHEY and CDR2 SMNVEV come from the germline V gene (reference sequence). CDR3 DNA: TGTGCCAGCAGCCCCAACCGGGATTATGGCTACACCTTC. Encoded protein: CASSPNRDYGYTF.

This chain links TRBV10-3 with TRBJ1-2, with 8 bases aligning to TRBD1. Trimming removed 0 bases from V and 3 bases from J; junction bases left unmatched: 3. The CDR3 runs 15 residues. Germline CDR1 reads ENHRY; CDR2 reads SYGVKD. The CDR3 DNA reads as TGTGCCATCAGTGAGTCCCCGACAGGGGACTATGGCTACACCTTC. Its translation is CAISESPTGDYGYTF.

This chain uses TRBV14 with TRBJ2-7; 8 positions agree with TRBD1. The CDR3 is 16 amino acids. With V trimmed by 4 bases and J by 1 base, 9 bases remained unmatched. CDR1 and CDR2 (germline): SGHDN, FVKESK. The DNA of the CDR3 is TGTGCCAGCAGCCTTTTCCGGGACAGGAGTTCCTACGAGCAGTACTTC. It yields the protein CASSLFRDRSSYEQYF.

The chain joins TRBV28 to TRBJ2-1, with 7 bases that match TRBD1. The CDR3 has 15 amino acids. Germline CDR1 and CDR2: MDHEN and SYDVKM. The V gene end was trimmed by 6 bases and the J gene end by 0 bases; junction bases not matched to a gene: 5. CDR3 sequence: CASRFRGSSYNEQFF. CDR3 DNA: TGTGCCAGCAGATTCAGGGGGAGCTCCTACAATGAGCAGTTCTTC.

This chain connects TRBV5-1 to TRBJ2-2, with 12 bases identical to TRBD2. V dropped 4 bases and J dropped 1; count of bases not matched to a gene: 2. The CDR3 covers 16 residues. CDR1 is SGHRS and CDR2 is YFSETQ in the germline V gene. The CDR3, as DNA: TGCGCCAGCAGCCGGGGACTAGCGGGGAACACCGGGGAGCTGTTTTTT. Amino acid sequence: CASSRGLAGNTGELFF.

V gene TRBV5-1 combines with J gene TRBJ2-2, with a possible D match to TRBD1 (6 bases). V lost 4 bases, J lost 3 bases, and 19 bases lay in between. CDR3 length equals 17 residues. Germline V gives CDR1 SGHRS, CDR2 YFSETQ. Here the CDR3 reads CASSQPEAGDYTGELFF. As DNA, the CDR3 is TGCGCCAGCAGCCAACCTGAGGCAGGGGATTACACCGGGGAGCTGTTTTTT. The whole variable domain, filled in from reference TRBV5-1 and TRBJ2-2, reads KAGVTQTPRYLIKTRGQQVTLSCSPISGHRSVSWYQQTPGQGLQFLFEYFSETQRNKGNFPGRFSGRQFSNSRSEMNVSTLELGDSALYLCASSQPEAGDYTGELFFGEGSRLTVL.